This is a list of T cell receptor beta chains from one sample in a study of T cell responses to AZD1222 COVID-19 vaccine. Some clones are missing from TCRdb's copy, which holds only in-frame ones; the method was immunoSEQ multiplex PCR. The sample has 100,000 to 150,000 clones, 88% seen once. The sequenced sample was peripheral blood, obtained on day 0 of AZD1222 vaccination. The receptors shown here come from an adult in good health. Each CDR3 is given with its conserved first and last residue.

J gene: TRBJ1-3; V gene: TRBV7-6; CDR3 protein: CASSLGAGYAGNTIYF
J gene: TRBJ2-1; V gene: TRBV3-1/TRBV3-2; CDR3 protein: CASSQNMGLAGLEQFF
J gene: TRBJ1-3; V gene: TRBV6-5; CDR3 protein: CASSIGSLTGNTIYF
J gene: TRBJ2-3; V gene: TRBV4-1; CDR3 protein: CASSPRADTQYF
J gene: TRBJ1-1; V gene: TRBV6-5; CDR3 protein: CASSPTRNTEAFF
J gene: TRBJ2-7; V gene: TRBV4-1; CDR3 protein: CASSLDPNYEQYF
J gene: TRBJ1-1; V gene: TRBV11-2; CDR3 protein: CASSQDREGTEAFF
J gene: TRBJ2-1; V gene: TRBV27; CDR3 protein: CASSLLGTYNNEQFF
J gene: TRBJ1-1; V gene: TRBV12-1; CDR3 protein: CASSYQQGADTEAFF
J gene: TRBJ2-5; V gene: TRBV5-1; CDR3 protein: CASSWGNLRETQYF
J gene: TRBJ1-3; V gene: TRBV28; CDR3 protein: CASSFAGTVSGNTIYF
J gene: TRBJ2-7; V gene: TRBV29-1; CDR3 protein: CSARAGASYEQYF
J gene: TRBJ1-3; V gene: TRBV9; CDR3 protein: CASSPSGNTIYF
J gene: TRBJ1-6; V gene: TRBV3-1/TRBV3-2; CDR3 protein: CASSSKGGVGSPLHF
J gene: TRBJ1-2; V gene: TRBV5-1; CDR3 protein: CASSLTGEGSYGYTF
J gene: TRBJ1-5; V gene: TRBV7-8; CDR3 protein: CASSADRNNQPQHF
J gene: TRBJ1-1; V gene: TRBV2; CDR3 protein: CASSLRGEAFF
J gene: TRBJ1-1; V gene: TRBV6-5; CDR3 protein: CASSRGSEAFF
J gene: TRBJ1-3; V gene: TRBV2; CDR3 protein: CASAGRGTPGSGNTIYF
J gene: TRBJ1-1; V gene: TRBV7-9; CDR3 protein: CASSFPSGADTEAFF
J gene: TRBJ2-7; V gene: TRBV3-1/TRBV3-2; CDR3 protein: CASSQEWQAREQYF
J gene: TRBJ1-1; V gene: TRBV19; CDR3 protein: CASSIRTGNTEAFF
J gene: TRBJ1-2; V gene: TRBV10-2; CDR3 protein: CASSPGQGSYGYTF